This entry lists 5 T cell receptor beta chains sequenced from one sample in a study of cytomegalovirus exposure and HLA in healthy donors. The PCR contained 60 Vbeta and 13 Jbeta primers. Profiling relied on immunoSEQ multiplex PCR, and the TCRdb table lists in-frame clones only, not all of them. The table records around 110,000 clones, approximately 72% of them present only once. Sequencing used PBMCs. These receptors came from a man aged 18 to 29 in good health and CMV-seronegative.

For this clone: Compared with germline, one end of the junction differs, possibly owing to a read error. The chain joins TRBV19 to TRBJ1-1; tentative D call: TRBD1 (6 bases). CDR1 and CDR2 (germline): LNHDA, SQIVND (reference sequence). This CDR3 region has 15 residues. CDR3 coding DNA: TGTCCCAGTAGTACAGAACAGGGTAACCCCCACGAAGCTTTCTTT. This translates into CPSSTEQGNPHEAFF. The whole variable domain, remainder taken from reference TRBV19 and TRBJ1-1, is DGGITQSPKYLFRKEGQNVTLSCEQNLNHDAMYWYRQDPGQGLRLIYYSQIVNDFQKGDIAEGYSVSREKKESFPLTVTSAQKNPTAFYLCPSSTEQGNPHEAFFGQGTRLTVV.

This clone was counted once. CDR3 sequence: CSVEGGGRTGELFF. CDR3 DNA sequence: TGCAGCGTTGAAGGGGGGGGCCGCACCGGGGAGCTGTTTTTT. The genes are TRBV29-1 and TRBJ2-2; possibly TRBD2 for D (7 bases). This CDR3 has 14 amino acids. Germline V gives CDR1 SQVTM, CDR2 ANQGSEA. V was shortened by 1 base and J by 4 bases, with 10 bases between the two germline ends.

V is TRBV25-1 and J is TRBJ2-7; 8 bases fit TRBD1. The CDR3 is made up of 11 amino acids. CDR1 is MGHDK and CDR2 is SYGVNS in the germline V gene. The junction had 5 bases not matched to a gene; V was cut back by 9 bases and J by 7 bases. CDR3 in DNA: TGTGCCAGTGGACAGGGCGGGGAGCAGTACTTC. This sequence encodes CASGQGGEQYF.

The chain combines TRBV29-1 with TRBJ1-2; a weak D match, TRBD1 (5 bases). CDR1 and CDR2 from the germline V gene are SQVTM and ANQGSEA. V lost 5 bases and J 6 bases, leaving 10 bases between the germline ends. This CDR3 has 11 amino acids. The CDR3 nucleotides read TGCAGCGTTCGGGGGGGGAATGGCTACACCTTC. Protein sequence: CSVRGGNGYTF.

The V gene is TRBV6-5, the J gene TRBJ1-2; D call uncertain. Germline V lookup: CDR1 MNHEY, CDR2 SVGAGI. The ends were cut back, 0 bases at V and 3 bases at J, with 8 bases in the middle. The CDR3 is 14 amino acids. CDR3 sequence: CASSYSDIYYGYTF. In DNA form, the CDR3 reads TGTGCCAGCAGTTACTCCGACATCTACTATGGCTACACCTTC.